A selection of T cell receptor beta chains follows, all from one sample in a study of patients and donors after allogeneic stem cell transplantation. TCRdb re-derived calls from the RT-PCR reads in MiXCR, one entry per CDR3 protein. The table shows over 400,000 distinct CDR3 sequences, with 15% to 20% occurring only once. The sample comprised blood, either unsorted or a sorted T cell fraction (not recorded which). The receptors shown here come from a human donor who was either an allogeneic HSCT recipient or a stem cell or donor lymphocyte infusion donor (not recorded which). It is not recorded whose cells these are; they may come from a transplant donor. Both conserved end residues are part of each CDR3. A D gene is named only where the DNA matches it firmly. Clone size appears in some rows only: once, few, many, or a class for an expanded clone.

d_call,clone_size,j_call,cdr3_length,v_call,cdr3_aa,cdr3_nt
.,few,TRBJ2-3,17,TRBV12-3/TRBV12-4,CASSLVWSSSFTDTQYF,TGTGCCAGCAGTTTAGTCTGGTCTAGCTCATTCACAGATACGCAGTATTTT
.,few,TRBJ2-2,15,TRBV12-3/TRBV12-4,CASSLRAANTGELFF,TGTGCCAGCAGTTTACGGGCCGCGAACACCGGGGAGCTGTTTTTT
TRBD2,few,TRBJ2-1,15,TRBV4-2,CASSQASGNYNEQFF,TGTGCCAGCAGCCAGGCTAGCGGGAACTACAATGAGCAGTTCTTC
TRBD2,.,TRBJ2-1,16,TRBV7-2,CASSPQRGGVLGEQFF,TGTGCCAGCAGCCCCCAGCGGGGGGGCGTGTTAGGTGAGCAGTTCTTC
.,few,TRBJ1-2,14,TRBV3-1,CASSQDPRTYGYTF,TGTGCCAGCAGCCAAGACCCCCGGACTTATGGCTACACCTTC
.,few,TRBJ2-1,15,TRBV4-2,CASSQVGQRGNEQFF,TGTGCCAGCAGCCAAGTAGGACAAAGGGGTAATGAGCAGTTCTTC
.,few,TRBJ1-1,14,TRBV5-1,CASTLRWDDTEAFF,TGCGCCAGCACCCTCAGGTGGGACGACACTGAAGCTTTCTTT
TRBD1,many,TRBJ2-7,15,TRBV12-3/TRBV12-4,CASSLQGQGSYEQYF,TGTGCCAGCAGTTTACAAGGACAGGGATCCTACGAGCAGTACTTC
.,.,TRBJ2-1,13,TRBV13,CASSPRAGNEQFF,TGTGCCAGCAGCCCTCGGGCTGGCAATGAGCAGTTCTTC
.,.,TRBJ2-5,15,TRBV20-1,CSARDRITPSLTQYF,TGCAGTGCTAGAGATCGGATAACCCCCTCGCTGACCCAGTACTTC
.,few,TRBJ2-1,17,TRBV2,CASSAIGLDTLYNEQFF,TGTGCCAGCAGTGCTATCGGTCTGGACACTCTCTACAATGAGCAGTTCTTC
TRBD1,few,TRBJ2-7,15,TRBV7-9,CASSQDRGEGYEQYF,TGTGCCAGCAGTCAAGACAGGGGTGAAGGGTACGAGCAGTACTTC
.,many,TRBJ2-4,16,TRBV12-3/TRBV12-4,CASSRENGLAKNIQYF,TGTGCCAGCAGTCGAGAAAATGGGCTAGCCAAAAACATTCAGTACTTC
.,few,TRBJ2-5,14,TRBV11-1,CASSLRIDKETQYF,TGTGCCAGCAGCTTACGGATTGATAAAGAGACCCAGTACTTC
.,.,TRBJ2-7,13,TRBV5-6,CASSFDRSYEQYF,TGTGCCAGCAGCTTCGACCGGTCCTACGAGCAGTACTTC
TRBD2,.,TRBJ2-5,15,TRBV2,CASSEAGTRFETQYF,TGTGCCAGCAGTGAAGCCGGGACTAGATTTGAGACCCAGTACTTC
.,.,TRBJ2-7,13,TRBV20-1,CSARRGGSYEQYF,TGCAGTGCTAGAAGAGGGGGTAGCTACGAGCAGTACTTC
TRBD1,.,TRBJ1-3,16,TRBV12-3/TRBV12-4,CASSRDRATLGNTIYF,TGTGCCAGCAGTCGGGACAGGGCGACGCTGGGAAACACCATATATTTT
TRBD2,few,TRBJ2-6,16,TRBV29-1,CSVLAGGFSGANVLTF,TGCAGCGTGCTAGCGGGGGGATTCTCTGGGGCCAACGTCCTGACTTTC
.,.,TRBJ1-4,15,TRBV11-1,CASSGTMRGSEKLFF,TGTGCCAGCAGCGGGACGATGAGGGGTAGCGAAAAACTGTTTTTT
.,many,TRBJ1-1,15,TRBV7-9,CASSPGPAGVTEAFF,TGTGCCAGCAGCCCGGGACCCGCGGGTGTCACTGAAGCTTTCTTT
TRBD1,.,TRBJ2-7,15,TRBV7-8,CASSSYATGWGEQYF,TGTGCCAGCAGCTCGTATGCGACAGGGTGGGGCGAGCAGTACTTC
.,.,TRBJ1-6,13,TRBV5-1,CASSGTYNSPLHF,TGCGCCAGCAGCGGGACCTATAATTCACCCCTCCACTTT
TRBD1,few,TRBJ1-2,14,TRBV20-1,CSATGQGEHFGYTF,TGCAGTGCTACGGGACAGGGGGAACATTTTGGCTACACCTTC
.,.,TRBJ2-2,13,TRBV9,CASSVSDAGELFF,TGTGCCAGCAGCGTATCAGATGCCGGGGAGCTGTTTTTT
TRBD1,few,TRBJ2-1,15,TRBV7-9,CASSPRQGAHNEQFF,TGTGCCAGCAGCCCTCGACAGGGGGCCCACAATGAGCAGTTCTTC
.,.,TRBJ1-2,11,TRBV12-3/TRBV12-4,CASSFGRSLTF,TGTGCCAGCAGTTTCGGGCGGAGTCTAACCTTC
.,few,TRBJ1-2,14,TRBV7-2,CASSLGTGSNGYTF,TGTGCCAGCAGCTTAGGTACGGGGAGTAATGGCTACACCTTC
.,few,TRBJ2-5,13,TRBV2,CASITGVSETQYF,TGTGCCAGCATTACAGGCGTTTCAGAGACCCAGTACTTC
TRBD2,.,TRBJ2-1,17,TRBV10-3,CAISAWTSGALYNEQFF,TGTGCCATCAGTGCCTGGACTAGCGGGGCCCTTTACAATGAGCAGTTCTTC
.,few,TRBJ2-2,16,TRBV12-5,CASGLPQLASSGELFF,TGTGCTAGTGGTTTGCCCCAGCTAGCGTCCTCCGGGGAGCTGTTTTTT
TRBD1,few,TRBJ2-6,20,TRBV9,CASSPHLRDRGSSGANVLTF,TGTGCCAGCAGCCCCCACCTCCGGGACAGGGGTTCCTCTGGGGCCAACGTCCTGACTTTC
.,.,TRBJ2-7,13,TRBV7-8,CASSAGTGGEQYF,TGTGCCAGCAGCGCCGGGACCGGCGGGGAGCAGTACTTC
TRBD2,many,TRBJ2-1,15,TRBV9,CASSVVAGGKNEQFF,TGTGCCAGCAGCGTAGTTGCGGGAGGGAAGAATGAGCAGTTCTTC
.,.,TRBJ2-7,16,TRBV20-1,CSASSLMEQFHYEQYF,TGCAGTGCTAGTTCGTTGATGGAACAATTCCATTACGAGCAGTACTTC